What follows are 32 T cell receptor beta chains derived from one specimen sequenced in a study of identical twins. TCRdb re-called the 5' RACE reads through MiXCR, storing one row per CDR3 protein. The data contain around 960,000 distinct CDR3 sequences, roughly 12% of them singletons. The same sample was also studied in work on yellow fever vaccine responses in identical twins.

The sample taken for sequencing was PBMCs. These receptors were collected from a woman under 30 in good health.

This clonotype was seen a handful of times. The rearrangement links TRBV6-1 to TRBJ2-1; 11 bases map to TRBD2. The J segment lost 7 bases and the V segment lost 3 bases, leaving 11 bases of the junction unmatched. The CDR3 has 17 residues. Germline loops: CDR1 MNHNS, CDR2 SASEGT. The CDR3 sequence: CASSERNSGGAGNEQFF. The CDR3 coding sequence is TGTGCCAGCAGTGAGCGGAATAGCGGGGGGGCGGGGAATGAGCAGTTCTTC.

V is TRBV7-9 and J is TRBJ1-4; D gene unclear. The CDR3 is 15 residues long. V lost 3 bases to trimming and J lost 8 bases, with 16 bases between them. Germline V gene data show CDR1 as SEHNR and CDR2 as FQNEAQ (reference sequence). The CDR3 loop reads CASSFYPGIDEKLFF. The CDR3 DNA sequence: TGTGCCAGCAGCTTTTACCCGGGCATCGACGAAAAACTGTTTTTT.

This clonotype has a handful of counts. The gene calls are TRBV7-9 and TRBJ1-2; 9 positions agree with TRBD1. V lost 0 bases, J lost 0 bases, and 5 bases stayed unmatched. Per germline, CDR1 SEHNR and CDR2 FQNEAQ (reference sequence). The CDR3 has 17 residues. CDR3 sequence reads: CASSLAGTGMTNYGYTF. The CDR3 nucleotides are TGTGCCAGCAGCTTAGCCGGGACAGGGATGACTAACTATGGCTACACCTTC.

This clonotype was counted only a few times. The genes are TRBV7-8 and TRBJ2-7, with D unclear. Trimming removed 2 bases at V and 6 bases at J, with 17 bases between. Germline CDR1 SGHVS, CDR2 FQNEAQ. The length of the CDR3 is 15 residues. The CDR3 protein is CASSLNPLADIEQYF. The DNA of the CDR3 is TGTGCCAGCAGCTTAAACCCCCTCGCCGATATCGAGCAGTACTTC.

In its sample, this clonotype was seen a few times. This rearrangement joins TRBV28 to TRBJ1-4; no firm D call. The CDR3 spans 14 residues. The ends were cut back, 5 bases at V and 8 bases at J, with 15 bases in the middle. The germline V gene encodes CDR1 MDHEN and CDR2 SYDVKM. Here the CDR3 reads CASSETFRTEKLFF. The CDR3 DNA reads TGTGCCAGCAGTGAGACATTCCGGACGGAAAAACTGTTTTTT.

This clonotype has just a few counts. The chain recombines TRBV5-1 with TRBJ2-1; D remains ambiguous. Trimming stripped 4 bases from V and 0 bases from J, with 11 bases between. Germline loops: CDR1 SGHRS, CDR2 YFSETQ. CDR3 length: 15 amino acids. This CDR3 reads CASSPLFNSYNEQFF. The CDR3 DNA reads TGCGCCAGCAGCCCTCTTTTTAACTCCTACAATGAGCAGTTCTTC.

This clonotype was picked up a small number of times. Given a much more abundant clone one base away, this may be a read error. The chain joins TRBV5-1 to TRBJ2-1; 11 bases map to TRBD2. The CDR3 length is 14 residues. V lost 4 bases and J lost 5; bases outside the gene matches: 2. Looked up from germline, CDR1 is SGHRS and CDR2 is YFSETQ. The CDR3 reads CASSTGLADNEQFF. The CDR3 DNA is TGCGCCAGCAGCACGGGACTAGCGGACAATGAGCAGTTCTTC.

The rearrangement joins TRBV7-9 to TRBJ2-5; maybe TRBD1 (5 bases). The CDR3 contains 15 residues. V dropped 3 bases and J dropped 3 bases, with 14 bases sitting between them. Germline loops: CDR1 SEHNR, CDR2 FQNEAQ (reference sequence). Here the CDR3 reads CASSLGRDTEETQYF. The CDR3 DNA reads TGTGCCAGCAGCTTGGGGCGAGACACCGAAGAGACCCAGTACTTC.

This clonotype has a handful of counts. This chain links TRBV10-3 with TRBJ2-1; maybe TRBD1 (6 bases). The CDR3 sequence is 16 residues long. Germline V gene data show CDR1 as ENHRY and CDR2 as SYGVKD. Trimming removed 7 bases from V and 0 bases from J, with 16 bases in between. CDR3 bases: TGTGCCATCAAAGGTCGGCCGGACAGCTCCTACAATGAGCAGTTCTTC. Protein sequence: CAIKGRPDSSYNEQFF.

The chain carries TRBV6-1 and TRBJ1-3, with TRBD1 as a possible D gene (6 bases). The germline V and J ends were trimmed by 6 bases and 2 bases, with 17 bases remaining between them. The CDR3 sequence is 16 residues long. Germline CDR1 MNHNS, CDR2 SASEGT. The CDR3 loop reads CASRASGQRAGNTIYF. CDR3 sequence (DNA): TGTGCCAGCAGGGCATCCGGACAGAGGGCTGGAAACACCATATATTTT.

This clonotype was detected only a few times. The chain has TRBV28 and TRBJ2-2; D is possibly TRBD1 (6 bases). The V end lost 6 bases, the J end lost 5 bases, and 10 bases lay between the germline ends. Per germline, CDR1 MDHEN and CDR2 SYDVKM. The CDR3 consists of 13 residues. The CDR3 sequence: CASRPQGTGELFF. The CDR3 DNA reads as TGTGCCAGCAGACCACAGGGAACCGGGGAGCTGTTTTTT.

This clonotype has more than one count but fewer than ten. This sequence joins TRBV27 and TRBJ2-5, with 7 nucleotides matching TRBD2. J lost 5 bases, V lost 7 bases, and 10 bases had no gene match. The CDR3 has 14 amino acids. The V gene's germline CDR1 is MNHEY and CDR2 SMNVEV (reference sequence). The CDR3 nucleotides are TGTGCCAGCACCTCCCCGGGAGGCCGGGAGACCCAGTACTTC. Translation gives CASTSPGGRETQYF.

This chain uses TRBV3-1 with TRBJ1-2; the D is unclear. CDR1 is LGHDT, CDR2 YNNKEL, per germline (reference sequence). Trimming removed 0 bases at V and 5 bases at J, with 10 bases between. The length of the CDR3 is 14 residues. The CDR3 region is CASSQDWPLYGYTF. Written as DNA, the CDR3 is TGTGCCAGCAGCCAAGATTGGCCTTTATATGGCTACACCTTC.

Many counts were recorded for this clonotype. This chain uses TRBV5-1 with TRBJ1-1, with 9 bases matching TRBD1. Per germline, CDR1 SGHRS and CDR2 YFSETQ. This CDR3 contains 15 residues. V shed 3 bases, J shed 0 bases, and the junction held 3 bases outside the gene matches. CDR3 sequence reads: CASSWGTGMNTEAFF. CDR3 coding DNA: TGCGCCAGCAGCTGGGGGACAGGGATGAACACTGAAGCTTTCTTT.

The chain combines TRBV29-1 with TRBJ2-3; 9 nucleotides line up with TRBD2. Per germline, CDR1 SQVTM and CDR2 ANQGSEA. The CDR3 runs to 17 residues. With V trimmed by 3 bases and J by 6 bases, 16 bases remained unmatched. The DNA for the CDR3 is TGCAGCGTTGACGGTATTAGCGGGAGCGCATGGTACGATACGCAGTATTTT. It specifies CSVDGISGSAWYDTQYF.

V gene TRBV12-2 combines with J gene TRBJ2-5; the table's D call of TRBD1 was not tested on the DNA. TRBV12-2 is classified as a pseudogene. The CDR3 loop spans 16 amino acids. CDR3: CASRSRGTTSRETQYF. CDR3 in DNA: TGTGCAAGTCGCTCCCGGGGAACTACCTCCAGGGAGACCCAGTACTTC.

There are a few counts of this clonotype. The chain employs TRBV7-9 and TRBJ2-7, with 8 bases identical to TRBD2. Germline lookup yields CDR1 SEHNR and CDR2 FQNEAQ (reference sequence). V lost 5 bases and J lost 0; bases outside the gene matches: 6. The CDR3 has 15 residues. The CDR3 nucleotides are TGTGCCAGCAGCCAGAGCGGGGGTCTCTCCTACGAGCAGTACGTC. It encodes CASSQSGGLSYEQYV.

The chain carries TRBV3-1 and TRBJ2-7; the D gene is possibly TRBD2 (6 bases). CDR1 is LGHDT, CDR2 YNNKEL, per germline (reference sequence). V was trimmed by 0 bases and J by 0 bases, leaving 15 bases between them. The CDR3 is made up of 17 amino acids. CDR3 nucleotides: TGTGCCAGCAGCCAAGATAGCGGCACGATGAGCTCCTACGAGCAGTACTTC. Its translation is CASSQDSGTMSSYEQYF.

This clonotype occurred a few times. The CDR3, as DNA: TGTGCCAGCAGTTTAACGGGGTGGCAGACCCAGTACTTC. Its translation is CASSLTGWQTQYF. This chain uses TRBV12-3 or TRBV12-4 with TRBJ2-5, with a weak D call TRBD2 (5 bases). The CDR3 is 13 residues long. V was clipped by 2 bases and J by 6 bases, with 10 bases between them.

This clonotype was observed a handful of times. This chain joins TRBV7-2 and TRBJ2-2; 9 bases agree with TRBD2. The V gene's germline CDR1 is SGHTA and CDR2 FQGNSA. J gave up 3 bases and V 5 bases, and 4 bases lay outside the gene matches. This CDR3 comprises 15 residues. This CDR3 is CASSISGSYTGELFF. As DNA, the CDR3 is TGTGCCAGCAGCATTAGCGGGAGCTACACCGGGGAGCTGTTTTTT.

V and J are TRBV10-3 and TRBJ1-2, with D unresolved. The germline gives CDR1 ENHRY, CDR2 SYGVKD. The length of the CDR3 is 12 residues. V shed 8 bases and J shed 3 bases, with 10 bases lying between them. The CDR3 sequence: CAISDGDYGYTF. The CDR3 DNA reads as TGTGCCATCTCAGACGGAGACTATGGCTACACCTTC.

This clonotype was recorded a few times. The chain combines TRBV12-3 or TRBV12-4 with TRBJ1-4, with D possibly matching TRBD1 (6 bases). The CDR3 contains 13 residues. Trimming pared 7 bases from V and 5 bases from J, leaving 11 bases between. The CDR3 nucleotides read TGTGCCAGCAAAGGACAGTCGAATGAAAAACTGTTTTTT. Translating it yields CASKGQSNEKLFF.

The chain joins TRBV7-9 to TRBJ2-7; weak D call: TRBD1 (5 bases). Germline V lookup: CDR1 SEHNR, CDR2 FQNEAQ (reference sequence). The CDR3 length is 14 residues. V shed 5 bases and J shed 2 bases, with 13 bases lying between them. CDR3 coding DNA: TGTGCCAGCAGCGAGGACATCTACCCCTACGAGCAGTACTTC. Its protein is CASSEDIYPYEQYF.

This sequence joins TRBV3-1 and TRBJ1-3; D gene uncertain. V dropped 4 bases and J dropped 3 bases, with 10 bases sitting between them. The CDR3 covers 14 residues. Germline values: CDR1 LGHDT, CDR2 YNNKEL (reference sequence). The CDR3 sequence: CASSLVGGGNTIYF. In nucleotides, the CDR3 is TGTGCCAGCAGCCTCGTAGGCGGTGGAAACACCATATATTTT.

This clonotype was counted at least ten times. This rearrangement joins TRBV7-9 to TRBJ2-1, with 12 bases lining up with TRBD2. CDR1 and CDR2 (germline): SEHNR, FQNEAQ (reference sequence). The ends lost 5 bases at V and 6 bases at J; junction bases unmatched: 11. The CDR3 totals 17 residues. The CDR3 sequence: CASSTTSGGALTNEQFF. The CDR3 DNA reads TGTGCCAGCAGCACGACTAGCGGGGGTGCCCTCACCAATGAGCAGTTCTTC.

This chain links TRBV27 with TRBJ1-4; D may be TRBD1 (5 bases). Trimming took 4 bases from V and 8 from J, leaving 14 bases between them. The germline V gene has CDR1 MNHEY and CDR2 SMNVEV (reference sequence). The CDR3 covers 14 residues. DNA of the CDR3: TGTGCCAGCAGTTCCCAGGGATTCGGAGAAAAACTGTTTTTT. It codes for CASSSQGFGEKLFF.

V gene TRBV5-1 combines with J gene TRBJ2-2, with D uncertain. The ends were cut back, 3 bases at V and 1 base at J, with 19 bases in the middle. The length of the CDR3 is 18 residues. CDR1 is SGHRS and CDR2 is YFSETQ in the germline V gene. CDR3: CASSSGLGIGLNTGELFF. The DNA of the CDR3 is TGCGCCAGCAGCTCTGGTCTGGGCATAGGATTGAACACCGGGGAGCTGTTTTTT.

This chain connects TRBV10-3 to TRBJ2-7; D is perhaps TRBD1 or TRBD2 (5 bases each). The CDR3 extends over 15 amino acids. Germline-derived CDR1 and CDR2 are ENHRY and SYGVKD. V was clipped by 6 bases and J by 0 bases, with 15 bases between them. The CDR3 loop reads CAISSGTASSYEQYF. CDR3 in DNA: TGTGCCATCAGCTCCGGGACCGCTAGCTCCTACGAGCAGTACTTC.

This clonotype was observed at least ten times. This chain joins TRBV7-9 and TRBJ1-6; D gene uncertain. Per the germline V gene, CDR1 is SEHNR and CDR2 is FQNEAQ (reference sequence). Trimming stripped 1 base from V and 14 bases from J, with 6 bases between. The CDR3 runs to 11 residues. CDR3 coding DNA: TGTGCCAGCAGCTTAGGTGGAGCCCTCCACTTT. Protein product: CASSLGGALHF.

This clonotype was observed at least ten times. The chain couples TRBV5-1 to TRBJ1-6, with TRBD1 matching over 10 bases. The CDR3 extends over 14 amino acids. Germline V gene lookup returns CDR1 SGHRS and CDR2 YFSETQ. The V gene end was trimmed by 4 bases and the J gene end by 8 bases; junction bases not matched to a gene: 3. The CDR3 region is CASSRTGGDSPLHF. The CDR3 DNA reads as TGCGCCAGCAGCCGGACAGGGGGGGATTCACCCCTCCACTTT.

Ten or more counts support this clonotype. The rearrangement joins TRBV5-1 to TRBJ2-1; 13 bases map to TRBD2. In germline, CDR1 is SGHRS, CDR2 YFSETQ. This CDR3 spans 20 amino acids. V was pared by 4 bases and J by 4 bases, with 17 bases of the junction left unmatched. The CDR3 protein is CASSVRQTPWTSGRYNEQFF. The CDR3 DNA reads TGCGCCAGCAGCGTCAGACAGACTCCCTGGACTAGCGGGAGATACAATGAGCAGTTCTTC.

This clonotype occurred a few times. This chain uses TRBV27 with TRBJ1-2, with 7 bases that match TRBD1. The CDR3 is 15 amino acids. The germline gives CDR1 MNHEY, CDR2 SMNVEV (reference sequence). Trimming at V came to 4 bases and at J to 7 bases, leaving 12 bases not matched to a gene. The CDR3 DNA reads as TGTGCCAGCAGTTCGACCGGGACAGAGCTAACTGGCTACACCTTC. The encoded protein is CASSSTGTELTGYTF.